The rows below give T cell receptor beta chains drawn from one sample of a study of blood T cells in healthy people across ages. MiXCR, applied by TCRdb to the 5' RACE reads, yields one record per CDR3 protein. Of roughly 1.5 million distinct CDR3 sequences in the sample, approximately 43% are singletons; the top ten hold just over 4%. The sequenced material came from blood. The receptor source for this set is a young woman in good health. CDR3s include the opening cysteine and the closing phenylalanine or tryptophan. Each record gives: V gene, J gene, D gene, CDR3 protein. D genes are given only for firm matches.

TRBV20-1	TRBJ1-4	TRBD1	CSAPRQGLNEKLFF
TRBV12-3/TRBV12-4	TRBJ2-2	.	CATTDRANTGELFF
TRBV27	TRBJ2-5	TRBD2	CASSLTGRETGETQYF
TRBV24-1	TRBJ2-1	TRBD2	CATSDPGLAGGGSYNEQFF
TRBV20-1	TRBJ1-2	TRBD1	CSAIPLQGRDYGYTF
TRBV3-1	TRBJ2-3	.	CASSQRSGADTQYF
TRBV6-5	TRBJ1-2	.	CASSYSGFGYGYTF
TRBV5-1	TRBJ2-1	.	CASSYHGGQNEQFF
TRBV9	TRBJ1-2	.	CASSPRHRGYGYTF
TRBV4-3	TRBJ1-3	.	CASSPVGQNAGNTIYF
TRBV4-1	TRBJ1-5	.	CASSVRGASQPQHF
TRBV7-2	TRBJ1-6	.	CASSPQGYSPLHF
TRBV4-2	TRBJ2-2	.	CASSHSVSGELFF
TRBV25-1	TRBJ1-2	.	CASSEYFTGIQVYTF
TRBV30	TRBJ1-2	.	CAWSKQQTDGYTF
TRBV3-1	TRBJ2-5	.	CASRAGQVSETQYF
TRBV20-1	TRBJ2-1	.	CSASMAEPPPGISYNEQFF
TRBV20-1	TRBJ1-2	.	CSARWEGFFYSPNYGYTF
TRBV7-2	.	.	CASSLGGPRRNEQYF
TRBV20-1	TRBJ1-6	.	CSARGGGGIIGNSPLHF
TRBV9	TRBJ2-7	TRBD2	CASSATSGGYNEQYF
TRBV11-2	TRBJ1-4	.	CASSSSFQGRREKLFF
TRBV25-1	TRBJ2-3	.	CASRQALDTQYF